Shown below are 21 T cell receptor beta chains from a single sample sequenced in a study of T-cell memory formation after mild COVID-19. TCRdb processed the 5' RACE reads anew with MiXCR; each CDR3 protein has one entry. This sample yields about 340,000 distinct CDR3 sequences, of which 10% to 15% are seen a single time; about 21% belongs to the top ten. Sequencing was carried out using PBMCs or a T cell subset sorted from them (not recorded which). Receptors were obtained from a man aged 18 to 29 who had mild COVID-19 (a few samples of this study predate the infection). Cell type and time point are not known.

The gene calls are TRBV6-2 or TRBV6-3 and TRBJ2-7; D might be TRBD2 (5 bases). V lost 2 bases and J lost 3, with 14 bases in between. CDR3 size: 15 residues. Germline V gives CDR1 MNHEY, CDR2 SVGEGT. The CDR3 bases are TGTGCCAGCAGTTACGCCGGGGTGGGGTACTACGAGCAGTACTTC. The encoded protein is CASSYAGVGYYEQYF.

This rearrangement joins TRBV7-3 to TRBJ2-3; TRBD2 aligns across 9 bases. Per the germline V gene, CDR1 is SGHTA and CDR2 is FQGTGA. This CDR3 spans 17 amino acids. J gave up 2 bases and V 5 bases, and 11 bases lay outside the gene matches. Written as DNA, the CDR3 is TGTGCCAGCAGCCCGGTCGGTCTAGCGGGGACCACAGATACGCAGTATTTT. Protein sequence: CASSPVGLAGTTDTQYF.

The V and J genes are TRBV19 and TRBJ2-7; D call uncertain. The CDR3 sequence is 13 residues long. V lost 5 bases and J 9 bases, leaving 17 bases between the germline ends. Germline V CDR1 and CDR2: LNHDA, SQIVND (reference sequence). CDR3 coding DNA: TGTGCCAGTAGTGCATCCGGGTCCGTGGTGCAGTACGTC. As protein: CASSASGSVVQYV.

This clonotype was found a few times. The chain couples TRBV7-3 to TRBJ2-1, with 8 bases lining up with TRBD2. CDR1 SGHTA and CDR2 FQGTGA come from the germline V gene. V was pared by 4 bases and J by 4 bases, with 6 bases of the junction left unmatched. There are 15 residues in the CDR3. The CDR3 DNA reads TGTGCCAGCAGCTCCGCGGCTAGCGGGTACAATGAGCAGTTCTTC. Its protein is CASSSAASGYNEQFF.

This clonotype was recorded at least ten times. The rearrangement joins TRBV12-3 or TRBV12-4 to TRBJ2-1; tentatively, D is TRBD1 (5 bases). The CDR3 spans 11 residues. V dropped 6 bases and J dropped 10 bases, with 10 bases sitting between them. In DNA form, the CDR3 reads TGTGCCAGCAGGCAGGGTCCCGAGCAGTTCTTC. The encoded protein is CASRQGPEQFF.

The table lists this clonotype with many counts. The DNA for the CDR3 is TGCAGTGCTGACGGACAGGGAGGGTCACCCCTCCACTTT. Protein: CSADGQGGSPLHF. This chain links TRBV20-1 with TRBJ1-6; 8 positions agree with TRBD1. The germline V gene encodes CDR1 DFQATT and CDR2 SNEGSKA (reference sequence). V shed 5 bases and J 10 bases; nucleotides not matched to a gene: 7. The CDR3 is 13 amino acids.

This clonotype was seen more than once but under ten times. The chain has TRBV20-1 and TRBJ2-5, with TRBD2 matching 10 bases. This CDR3 spans 16 amino acids. With 3 bases clipped from V and 13 bases from J, the junction kept 20 bases outside the gene matches. Germline CDR1 reads DFQATT; CDR2 reads SNEGSKA (reference sequence). CDR3 nucleotide sequence: TGCAGTGCTAGTCTTTTGGCTAGCGGGGGCCTTAGTCTTGGGTACTTC. Protein sequence: CSASLLASGGLSLGYF.

This chain uses TRBV20-1 with TRBJ2-7, with 8 positions matching TRBD2. Germline CDR1 is DFQATT and CDR2 is SNEGSKA (reference sequence). This CDR3 region has 12 residues. J was trimmed by 6 bases and V by 6 bases; bases with no gene match: 7. The CDR3 DNA is TGCAGTGCCCGAGGGAGCGGGGGCGAGCAGTACTTC. Translation gives CSARGSGGEQYF.

In this sample, this clonotype turned up a few times. This chain uses TRBV9 with TRBJ2-1; 7 positions agree with TRBD2. V shed 2 bases, J shed 2 bases, and the junction held 4 bases outside the gene matches. The germline gives CDR1 SGDLS, CDR2 YYNGEE. The CDR3 contains 15 residues. The CDR3 loop reads CASSVMGGTYNEQFF. The CDR3, as DNA: TGTGCCAGCAGCGTTATGGGGGGGACCTACAATGAGCAGTTCTTC.

This clonotype was counted only a few times. The chain links TRBV7-3 to TRBJ2-3; 7 nucleotides agree with TRBD2. Germline V gene sequence: CDR1 SGHTA, CDR2 FQGTGA. This CDR3 spans 15 amino acids. J lost 1 base, V lost 5 bases, and 6 bases had no gene match. The DNA of the CDR3 is TGTGCCAGCAGCGTAGCGGGTCCTGGCACAGATACGCAGTATTTT. Protein sequence: CASSVAGPGTDTQYF.

The gene calls are TRBV5-1 and TRBJ2-1; the D gene is possibly TRBD1 (6 bases). Trimming cost V 6 bases and J 1 base, with 14 bases left between them. From germline, CDR1 is SGHRS and CDR2 YFSETQ. This CDR3 is built from 15 residues. DNA for the CDR3: TGCGCCAGCACCCCAGGGGTTGAATCCTACAATGAGCAGTTCTTC. It is translated as CASTPGVESYNEQFF.

This clonotype appeared a few times. The genes are TRBV19 and TRBJ1-1, with D perhaps matching TRBD1 (5 bases). The ends were cut back, 5 bases at V and 1 base at J, with 8 bases in the middle. Germline CDR1 is LNHDA and CDR2 is SQIVND (reference sequence). The CDR3 contains 13 residues. The CDR3 protein is CASSGTRNTEAFF. The CDR3 DNA follows: TGTGCCAGTAGTGGGACGAGGAACACTGAAGCTTTCTTT.

The chain carries TRBV20-1 and TRBJ1-2; TRBD1 might be the D (5 bases). V was cut by 6 bases and J by 2 bases, with 7 bases left in between. Per the germline V gene, CDR1 is DFQATT and CDR2 is SNEGSKA (reference sequence). The CDR3 extends over 11 amino acids. The CDR3 is CSAAGNYGYTF. In DNA, the CDR3 is TGCAGTGCGGCAGGGAACTATGGCTACACCTTC.

This clonotype was recorded many times. The rearrangement links TRBV15 to TRBJ2-2; D call uncertain. With 5 bases removed from V and 6 bases from J, the gap between germline ends came to 7 bases. CDR1 and CDR2 (germline): LNHNV, YYDKDF (reference sequence). CDR3 length equals 12 residues. CDR3 amino acids: CATSFWAGELFF. Here the CDR3 DNA reads TGTGCCACCAGCTTCTGGGCCGGGGAGCTGTTTTTT. Based on the CDR3 plus reference TRBV15 and TRBJ2-2, the full variable domain is DAMVIQNPRYQVTQFGKPVTLSCSQTLNHNVMYWYQQKSSQAPKLLFHYYDKDFNNEADTPDNFQSRRPNTSFCFLDIRSPGLGDTAMYLCATSFWAGELFFGEGSRLTVL.

The V and J genes are TRBV27 and TRBJ1-1, with D unclear. The CDR3 runs to 14 residues. Germline CDR1 and CDR2: MNHEY and SMNVEV (reference sequence). Trimming removed 6 bases at V and 1 base at J, with 12 bases between. Written as DNA, the CDR3 is TGTGCCAGCAGCGACTGGTCGGGGAACACTGAAGCTTTCTTT. It specifies CASSDWSGNTEAFF.

This clonotype appeared a few times. This chain links TRBV6-5 with TRBJ2-2, with a possible D match to TRBD2 (5 bases). V lost 2 bases and J lost 2, with 15 bases in between. The CDR3 runs 17 residues. Germline values: CDR1 MNHEY, CDR2 SVGAGI. The CDR3 spells CASSYGSRTGNTGELFF. The DNA for the CDR3 is TGTGCCAGCAGTTACGGCTCTCGGACTGGCAACACCGGGGAGCTGTTTTTT.

This clonotype was observed a few times. The genes are TRBV5-1 and TRBJ2-4; D not certain. CDR3 length: 13 residues. Trimming left V 4 bases short and J 9 bases short, with 14 bases between. Germline assignment: CDR1 SGHRS and CDR2 YFSETQ. Written as DNA, the CDR3 is TGCGCCAGCAGCCCAGCCGCCCGAGGCATTCAGTACTTC. It codes for CASSPAARGIQYF.

This clonotype was found a few times. The rearrangement uses TRBV4-2 and TRBJ1-2; TRBD1 matches at 7 bases. CDR1 and CDR2 from the germline V gene are LGHNA and YNFKEQ. The CDR3 length is 14 residues. Trimming took 3 bases from V and 4 from J; bases not matched to a gene: 5. CDR3 DNA sequence: TGTGCCAGCAGCCAGGGACAGTTATTCTATGGCTACACCTTC. Residues: CASSQGQLFYGYTF.

The CDR3 is CASSQAETGGYNQPQHF. DNA for the CDR3: TGCGCCAGCAGCCAAGCCGAGACAGGGGGCTACAATCAGCCCCAGCATTTT. This chain uses TRBV4-1 with TRBJ1-5; 10 bases map to TRBD1. The germline gives CDR1 MGHRA, CDR2 YSYEKL. V shed 1 base, J shed 3 bases, and the junction held 6 bases outside the gene matches. The CDR3 extends over 17 amino acids.

V usage is TRBV6-5 and J usage is TRBJ2-3; tentative D call: TRBD2 (6 bases). Germline CDR1 and CDR2: MNHEY and SVGAGI. Trimming took 2 bases from V and 0 from J, leaving 9 bases between them. This CDR3 spans 15 amino acids. The CDR3: CASSYIAASTDTQYF. CDR3 bases: TGTGCCAGCAGTTACATAGCGGCTAGCACAGATACGCAGTATTTT.

The V gene is TRBV4-3, the J gene TRBJ1-2; a possible D gene is TRBD1 (6 bases). Trimming took off 1 base at V and 8 bases at J, with 29 bases between the two ends. The CDR3 runs 19 residues. Germline V lookup: CDR1 LGHNA, CDR2 YSLEER. CDR3 sequence (DNA): TGCGCCAGCAGCCAAGGTTCAGGTACAGGGTCTCAGGTTTGGCGGGGCTACACCTTC. Translating gives CASSQGSGTGSQVWRGYTF.